Sequencing of this T cell receptor (beta chain) was carried out in a study of blood T cell repertoires in COVID-19. Generated by immunoSEQ multiplex PCR, the TCRdb table keeps only in-frame clones and is missing some. Of roughly 280,000 clones detected, 86% appear once; the ten largest clones hold approximately 9.7%. There are 17 residues in the CDR3. What was sequenced was peripheral blood. The chain employs TRBV21-1 and TRBJ1-1; the table calls TRBD1, which could not be checked here. TRBV21-1 is given as a pseudogene. The receptor's source is a man in his forties or fifties with active or convalescent COVID-19. CDR3 loop: CASSKGIPGQKNTEAFF. The DNA for the CDR3 is TGTGCCAGCAGCAAAGGTATCCCCGGACAAAAGAACACTGAAGCTTTCTTT.